These 9 T cell receptor beta chains were sequenced from one sample in a study of T cells in Graves' hyperthyroidism and ophthalmopathy. RNA transcripts were the template for amplifying TCR beta CDR3 regions. First-round RT-PCR with HTBI primers amplified the TCR CDR3 region. Via MiXCR, TCRdb re-called the multiplex PCR reads, giving one row per CDR3 protein. The table records about 530,000 distinct CDR3 sequences, approximately 17% of them present only once. Sequences were obtained from blood. The receptors here all came from a woman between 18 and 29 years old with Graves' ophthalmopathy.

To note about this clonotype: A read error is possible here, since a much larger clone lies one base away. The V gene is TRBV20-1, the J gene TRBJ2-5, with a possible D match to TRBD1 (5 bases). The CDR3 covers 15 residues. Germline V lookup: CDR1 DFQATT, CDR2 SNEGSKA (reference sequence). V lost 0 bases to trimming and J lost 9 bases, with 20 bases between them. CDR3 residues: CSARDARGTVGPQYF. CDR3 coding DNA: TGCAGTGCTAGAGATGCAAGGGGAACGGTGGGTCCCCAGTACTTC.

The chain carries TRBV24-1 and TRBJ2-1; D is perhaps TRBD2 (5 bases). From germline, CDR1 is KGHDR and CDR2 SFDVKD. CDR3 length equals 18 residues. Deletions cut 7 bases from V and 0 bases from J, with 21 bases between. CDR3 DNA: TGTGCCACCAGCTACTACAAACCGACTACCCACTCCTACAATGAGCAGTTCTTC. This gives the protein CATSYYKPTTHSYNEQFF.

Details on this clonotype: The junction differs from germline at one of its ends, possibly a read error. The chain recombines TRBV6-5 with TRBJ1-1; D is possibly TRBD1 (5 bases). The CDR3 totals 14 residues. CDR1 and CDR2 from the germline V gene are MNHEY and SVGAGI. CDR3 nucleotides: TGTGCCAGCAGTTTAACAGGTCGGAACACTGGAGCTTTCTTT. It translates to CASSLTGRNTGAFF.

This clonotype was observed a few times. The chain combines TRBV7-2 with TRBJ1-1; weak D call: TRBD1 (5 bases). The CDR3 runs to 15 residues. The V gene lost 3 bases and the J gene lost 4 bases, with 15 bases spanning the gap. From germline, CDR1 is SGHTA and CDR2 FQGNSA. In nucleotides, the CDR3 is TGTGCCAGCAGCTTGGGACCCCTCGGAGGCACTGAAGCTTTCTTT. It is translated as CASSLGPLGGTEAFF.

This chain connects TRBV4-1 to TRBJ1-2; no definite D call. V was shortened by 4 bases and J by 3 bases, with 9 bases between the two germline ends. CDR1 and CDR2 from the germline V gene are MGHRA and YSYEKL. The CDR3 has 13 amino acids. The CDR3 protein is CASSPGEDYGYTF. The CDR3 bases are TGCGCCAGCAGCCCCGGGGAGGACTATGGCTACACCTTC.

The rearrangement links TRBV19 to TRBJ2-6, with a possible D match to TRBD1 (6 bases). V was clipped by 5 bases and J by 1 base, with 15 bases between them. Germline V gene sequence: CDR1 LNHDA, CDR2 SQIVND (reference sequence). The CDR3 runs to 17 residues. CDR3 in amino acids: CASSFGQSVSGANVLTF. The CDR3 bases are TGTGCCAGTAGTTTCGGACAGTCGGTATCTGGGGCCAACGTCCTGACTTTC.

This clonotype was counted between two and nine times. The rearrangement uses TRBV28 and TRBJ2-3, with TRBD2 matching over 8 bases. CDR1 and CDR2 (germline): MDHEN, SYDVKM. This CDR3 is built from 15 residues. Germline trimming cut 2 bases from V and 2 bases from J; bases unmatched to any gene: 3. CDR3 sequence reads: CASSLTGLATDTQYF. The DNA of the CDR3 is TGTGCCAGCAGTTTAACCGGACTAGCCACAGATACGCAGTATTTT.

This clonotype appeared many times. The V and J genes are TRBV28 and TRBJ1-5; D not certain. This CDR3 is built from 16 residues. Trimming cost V 3 bases and J 5 bases, with 17 bases left between them. Germline lookup yields CDR1 MDHEN and CDR2 SYDVKM. CDR3: CASSFYGDGHHQPQHF. CDR3 DNA sequence: TGTGCCAGCAGTTTCTATGGGGATGGGCATCATCAGCCCCAGCATTTT.

The rearrangement links TRBV7-6 to TRBJ2-1; TRBD1 or TRBD2 may be the D gene (5 bases each). The CDR3 is made up of 17 amino acids. Germline CDR1 reads SGHVS; CDR2 reads FNYEAQ. V dropped 1 base and J dropped 0 bases, with 13 bases sitting between them. The CDR3 DNA reads as TGTGCCAGCAGCTTAGAAGGGACCAAGAGCTCCTACAATGAGCAGTTCTTC. Protein sequence: CASSLEGTKSSYNEQFF.